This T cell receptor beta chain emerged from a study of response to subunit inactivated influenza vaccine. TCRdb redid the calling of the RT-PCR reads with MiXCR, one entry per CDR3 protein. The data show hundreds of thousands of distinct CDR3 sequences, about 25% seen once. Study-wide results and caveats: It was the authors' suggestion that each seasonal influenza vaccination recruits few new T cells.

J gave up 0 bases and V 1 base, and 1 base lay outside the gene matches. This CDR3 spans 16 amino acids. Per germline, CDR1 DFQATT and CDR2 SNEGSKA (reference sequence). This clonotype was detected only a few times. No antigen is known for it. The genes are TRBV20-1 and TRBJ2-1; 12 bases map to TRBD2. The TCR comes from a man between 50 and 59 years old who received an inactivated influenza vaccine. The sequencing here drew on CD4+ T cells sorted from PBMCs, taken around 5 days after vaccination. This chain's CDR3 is CSARGTSGVSYNEQFF. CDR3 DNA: TGCAGTGCTAGAGGGACTAGCGGGGTCTCCTACAATGAGCAGTTCTTC.